Below, one TCR beta chain is given with its context. In the source study's methods: Reference gene primer amplification yielded estimated nucleated cell counts. TCRdb keeps only in-frame clones here, not all; method: immunoSEQ multiplex PCR. The DNA gave D and trimming, while V, J and clone size come from that table. The repertoire includes 250,000 or so clones, around 90% of them detected once, and 4.1% sits in the top ten. This entry is derived from a study of blood T cell repertoires in COVID-19. Turning to the study itself: COVID-19 samples, acute and convalescent, were from the United States, Italy and Spain.

Study members were between about 18 and 90 years old and lived in around 24 US regions. This CDR3 has 14 amino acids. CDR1 and CDR2 from the germline V gene are SNHLY and FYNNEI. V lost 5 bases to trimming and J lost 7 bases, with 12 bases between them. The sample consisted of PBMCs or T cells enriched from blood (not recorded which). This chain uses TRBV2 with TRBJ1-6; TRBD1 might be the D (5 bases). The receptor was derived from a woman between 25 and 40 years old with acute COVID-19. Written as DNA, the CDR3 is TGTGCCAGCAGTTATCGACAGCAGAATTCACCCCTCCACTTT. Protein sequence: CASSYRQQNSPLHF.